Each of the 23 T cell receptor beta chains below was sequenced from the same sample in a study of blood T cell repertoires in COVID-19. Assay: immunoSEQ multiplex PCR; the TCRdb copy retains only in-frame clones and omits some. The sample includes approximately 240,000 clones, around 82% of them seen just once. Sequencing input: peripheral blood. These receptors originate from a woman aged 80 or older with active or convalescent COVID-19.

This clone was picked up one time. This chain connects TRBV25-1 to TRBJ1-6; TRBD1 matches at 10 bases. Germline CDR1 reads MGHDK; CDR2 reads SYGVNS. The junction had 6 bases not matched to a gene; V was cut back by 6 bases and J by 7 bases. The CDR3 loop spans 15 amino acids. The chain's CDR3 is CASRQTGGENSPLHF. As DNA, the CDR3 is TGTGCCAGCAGACAGACAGGGGGCGAGAATTCACCCCTCCACTTT.

The CDR3 nucleotides are TGTGCCAGCAGCTTAGGACACATCTCTGGAAACACCATATATTTT. It encodes CASSLGHISGNTIYF. V and J are TRBV7-2 and TRBJ1-3; the D is unclear. V was pared by 1 base and J by 0 bases, with 7 bases between. CDR1 and CDR2 from the germline V gene are SGHTA and FQGNSA. The CDR3 runs to 15 residues.

The rearrangement links TRBV3-1 (or the pseudogene TRBV3-2) to TRBJ1-3, with 7 bases matching TRBD1. CDR3 length: 15 amino acids. Germline assignment: CDR1 LGHDT and CDR2 YNNKEL (reference sequence). V lost 10 bases, J lost 0 bases, and 9 bases stayed unmatched. The CDR3 here is CATAEQGISGNTIYF. For the CDR3, the DNA is TGTGCCACCGCCGAACAGGGGATCTCTGGAAACACCATATATTTT.

The chain carries TRBV27 and TRBJ2-1; tentatively, D is TRBD2 (6 bases). The V gene's germline CDR1 is MNHEY and CDR2 SMNVEV (reference sequence). The CDR3 consists of 16 residues. Deletions cut 1 base from V and 0 bases from J, with 10 bases between. The DNA for the CDR3 is TGTGCCAGCAGTTTATGGTTAGCGGTCTCCTACAATGAGCAGTTCTTC. The encoded protein is CASSLWLAVSYNEQFF.

The chain is built from TRBV5-5 and TRBJ1-6; 9 positions agree with TRBD1. Trimming took 3 bases from V and 10 from J; bases not matched to a gene: 5. Germline values: CDR1 SGHKS, CDR2 YYEKEE (reference sequence). The CDR3 sequence is 14 residues long. In DNA form, the CDR3 reads TGTGCCAGCAGCTCGGGACAGGGACCGTCACCCCTCCACTTT. Translating it yields CASSSGQGPSPLHF.

This clone was picked up a small number of times. The genes are TRBV2 and TRBJ2-7; TRBD2 agrees at 15 bases. Germline V CDR1 and CDR2: SNHLY, FYNNEI. V shed 6 bases and J 4 bases; nucleotides not matched to a gene: 10. The CDR3 length is 17 residues. CDR3 DNA sequence: TGTGCCAGCAGATCGATTGGACTAGCGGGGGGGCAGTACGAGCAGTACTTC. As protein: CASRSIGLAGGQYEQYF. The variable domain in full, with the rest retrieved from reference TRBV2 and TRBJ2-7, is EPEVTQTPSHQVTQMGQEVILRCVPISNHLYFYWYRQILGQKVEFLVSFYNNEISEKSEIFDDQFSVERPDGSNFTLKIRSTKLEDSAMYFCASRSIGLAGGQYEQYFGPGTRLTVT.

V and J are TRBV5-1 and TRBJ2-5, with TRBD2 identical over 8 bases. After removal of 3 bases from V and 5 bases from J, the junction contained 6 bases not matched to a gene. Germline CDR1 and CDR2: SGHRS and YFSETQ. The CDR3 is 14 residues long. The CDR3 nucleotides are TGCGCCAGCAGCTCGAGCGGGAGTGGGGAGACCCAGTACTTC. It yields the protein CASSSSGSGETQYF.

The chain is built from TRBV15 and TRBJ2-3; 8 nucleotides match TRBD2. The V gene end was trimmed by 7 bases and the J gene end by 4 bases; junction bases not matched to a gene: 7. CDR1 LNHNV and CDR2 YYDKDF come from the germline V gene (reference sequence). The length of the CDR3 is 14 residues. CDR3 DNA: TGTGCCACCAAGGGAGGTAGCGGGGCAGATACGCAGTATTTT. Amino acids: CATKGGSGADTQYF.

This chain links TRBV5-1 with TRBJ2-2; tentative D call: TRBD2 (5 bases). Germline V gives CDR1 SGHRS, CDR2 YFSETQ. The CDR3 runs to 14 residues. The V end was cut by 1 base, the J end by 5 bases, with 9 bases between. Here the CDR3 DNA reads TGCGCCAGCAGCTTGACCGGGGAGACCGGGGAGCTGTTTTTT. Amino acids: CASSLTGETGELFF.

The chain joins TRBV27 to TRBJ2-7; D might be TRBD1 (6 bases). CDR3 length equals 15 residues. V shed 6 bases and J shed 2 bases, with 17 bases lying between them. Germline CDR1 MNHEY, CDR2 SMNVEV (reference sequence). CDR3 nucleotides: TGTGCCAGCAGACGAAGTACAGGGATCCCCTACGAGCAGTACTTC. It specifies CASRRSTGIPYEQYF.

This clone has only a few counts. The rearrangement links TRBV6-4 to TRBJ2-1; weak D call: TRBD1 (5 bases). This CDR3 comprises 13 residues. Trimming left V 6 bases short and J 8 bases short, with 14 bases between. CDR1 is MRHNA and CDR2 is SNTAGT in the germline V gene. The CDR3 region is CASSPQAGHEQFF. Written as DNA, the CDR3 is TGTGCCAGCAGCCCACAGGCTGGCCATGAGCAGTTCTTC.

The genes are TRBV24-1 and TRBJ2-3; 8 bases match TRBD2. V lost 4 bases and J lost 7; bases outside the gene matches: 12. Germline CDR1 KGHDR, CDR2 SFDVKD. This CDR3 region has 16 residues. The CDR3 DNA follows: TGTGCCACCAGTGACCCCGCCCGGACTAGCTGGAATACGCAGTATTTT. Protein: CATSDPARTSWNTQYF.

The chain employs TRBV2 and TRBJ2-1; possible D gene TRBD2, 6 bases. Per germline, CDR1 SNHLY and CDR2 FYNNEI. V lost 3 bases to trimming and J lost 12 bases, with 12 bases between them. The CDR3 loop spans 12 amino acids. The CDR3 sequence is CASSETSPSQFF. The CDR3 DNA follows: TGTGCCAGCAGTGAGACTAGTCCGTCGCAGTTCTTC.

The V and J genes are TRBV7-9 and TRBJ2-1; 9 nucleotides agree with TRBD2. CDR1 and CDR2 (germline): SEHNR, FQNEAQ (reference sequence). This CDR3 has 15 amino acids. Unmatched junction bases numbered 8, after V lost 5 bases and J lost 6 bases. The CDR3 spells CASSVTSGGLNEQFF. CDR3 sequence (DNA): TGTGCCAGCAGCGTCACCAGCGGGGGGCTCAATGAGCAGTTCTTC.

This clone was seen a single time. CDR3 coding DNA: TGTGCCAGCAGTTACGGGCGGGACCTTGCCTACGAGCAGTACTTC. Translated: CASSYGRDLAYEQYF. This chain uses TRBV6-5 with TRBJ2-7; possible D gene TRBD2, 6 bases. The CDR3 length is 15 residues. V was trimmed by 2 bases and J by 2 bases, leaving 13 bases between them. CDR1 is MNHEY, CDR2 SVGAGI, per germline.

The chain links TRBV14 to TRBJ2-1, with D unclear. V dropped 4 bases and J dropped 0 bases, with 4 bases sitting between them. The germline CDR1 and CDR2 sequences are SGHDN and FVKESK. The CDR3 has 13 residues. The CDR3: CASSRASYNEQFF. CDR3 in DNA: TGTGCCAGCAGCCGCGCCTCCTACAATGAGCAGTTCTTC. Combining the CDR3 with reference TRBV14 and TRBJ2-1 gives the whole variable domain EAGVTQFPSHSVIEKGQTVTLRCDPISGHDNLYWYRRVMGKEIKFLLHFVKESKQDESGMPNNRFLAERTGGTYSTLKVQPAELEDSGVYFCASSRASYNEQFFGPGTRLTVL.

The V gene is TRBV3-1 (or the pseudogene TRBV3-2), the J gene TRBJ1-2, with a possible D match to TRBD1 (6 bases). The CDR3 has 16 residues. Germline V gives CDR1 LGHDT, CDR2 YNNKEL (reference sequence). V was trimmed by 0 bases and J by 2 bases, leaving 13 bases between them. Here the CDR3 DNA reads TGTGCCAGCAGCCAAGATCTAACAGGGCGAAACTATGGCTACACCTTC. Translation gives CASSQDLTGRNYGYTF.

The CDR3 nucleotides are TGTGCCAGCAGACCACGTGGGGCCGGCTACAATGAGCAGTTCTTC. Its protein product is CASRPRGAGYNEQFF. The chain carries TRBV7-9 and TRBJ2-1; D may be TRBD1 (5 bases). The germline V and J ends were trimmed by 6 bases and 3 bases, with 15 bases remaining between them. The CDR3 consists of 15 residues. CDR1 is SEHNR and CDR2 is FQNEAQ in the germline V gene (reference sequence).

V gene TRBV4-1 combines with J gene TRBJ2-7; 10 positions match TRBD1. This CDR3 region has 15 residues. The V gene's germline CDR1 is MGHRA and CDR2 YSYEKL. V was clipped by 4 bases and J by 1 base; unmatched bases: 4. The CDR3, as DNA: TGCGCCAGCAGCCCTGGGACAGGGGATTCCTACGAGCAGTACTTC. It yields the protein CASSPGTGDSYEQYF.

The V gene is TRBV3-1 (or the pseudogene TRBV3-2), the J gene TRBJ2-3, with D tentatively TRBD1 (5 bases). This CDR3 has 16 amino acids. Trimming took off 1 base at V and 4 bases at J, with 15 bases between the two ends. Germline loops: CDR1 LGHDT, CDR2 YNNKEL (reference sequence). The CDR3 loop is CASSQGVGLVADTQYF. CDR3 coding DNA: TGTGCCAGCAGCCAAGGTGTGGGGCTAGTTGCAGATACGCAGTATTTT.

This clone came up once. The chain recombines TRBV4-2 with TRBJ2-2, with 9 bases lining up with TRBD1. Unmatched junction bases numbered 3, after V lost 2 bases and J lost 2 bases. The CDR3 loop spans 16 amino acids. From germline, CDR1 is LGHNA and CDR2 YNFKEQ. The CDR3 sequence is CASSQLTGGNTGELFF. The CDR3 DNA is TGTGCCAGCAGCCAACTTACAGGGGGCAACACCGGGGAGCTGTTTTTT.

V usage is TRBV6-5 and J usage is TRBJ1-3, with D perhaps matching TRBD1 (5 bases). The CDR3 loop spans 15 amino acids. CDR1 is MNHEY, CDR2 SVGAGI, per germline. V lost 6 bases and J lost 4, with 16 bases in between. DNA of the CDR3: TGTGCCAGCAGCCGTAACAGGCTGCTCGGAAACACCATATATTTT. Amino acids: CASSRNRLLGNTIYF.

This chain connects TRBV6-5 to TRBJ2-5, with 9 bases aligning to TRBD2. V trimming: 4 bases; J trimming: 5 bases; junction bases outside the gene matches: 5. This CDR3 contains 14 residues. The germline V gene encodes CDR1 MNHEY and CDR2 SVGAGI. Here the CDR3 DNA reads TGTGCCAGCAGTTGGCGGGGGGGGGCGGAGACCCAGTACTTC. This translates into CASSWRGGAETQYF.